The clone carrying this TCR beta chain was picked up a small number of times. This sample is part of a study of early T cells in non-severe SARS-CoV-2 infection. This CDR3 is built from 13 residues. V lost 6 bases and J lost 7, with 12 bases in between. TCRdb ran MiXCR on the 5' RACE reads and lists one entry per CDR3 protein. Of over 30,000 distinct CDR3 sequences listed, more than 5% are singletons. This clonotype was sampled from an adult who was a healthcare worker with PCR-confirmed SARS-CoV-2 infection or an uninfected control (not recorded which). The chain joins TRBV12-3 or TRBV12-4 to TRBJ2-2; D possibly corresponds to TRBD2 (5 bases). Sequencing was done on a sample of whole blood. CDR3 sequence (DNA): TGTGCCAGCAGCCCAGAGGGATACGGGGAGCTGTTTTTT. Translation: CASSPEGYGELFF.